This T cell receptor (beta chain) was obtained from a study of OX40 agonist ivuxolimab in advanced cancers. Study overall: Ivuxolimab is a fully human IgG2 antibody that activates OX40 (CD134). Head and neck, renal cell, melanoma or hepatocellular carcinoma were the cancers that dose-escalation patients had.

Sequencing was performed with immunoSEQ multiplex PCR; in TCRdb, only in-frame clones are kept and a portion is missing. The sample includes about 84,000 clones, roughly 80% of them seen just once. Points on this clone: Its specificity is unknown.

This CDR3 is built from 14 residues. The germline CDR1 and CDR2 sequences are SGHRS and YFSETQ. V dropped 0 bases and J dropped 6 bases, with 11 bases sitting between them. Study outcomes and limitations: At doses 0.1 to 3.0 mg/kg, CD4+ and CD8+ clones expanded.

The sample was CD4+ or CD8+ T cells sorted from blood, taken in a trial of the OX40 agonist ivuxolimab. This chain connects TRBV5-1 to TRBJ2-3; D remains ambiguous. The receptor was isolated from an adult with an advanced solid tumor such as melanoma, head and neck, liver or kidney cancer. CDR3 bases: TGCGCCAGCAGCTTGGGACCTACAACCGATACGCAGTATTTT. It encodes CASSLGPTTDTQYF.